This T cell receptor beta chain originates from a study of shared clonotypes between healthy human individuals. Study background: Contributing individuals were a couple of females and three males aged 18 to 49. Three CD4 naive, three CD4 memory, two CD8 naive and one CD8 memory plate were used per donor. General observations from the study: Estimated clonotype richness was generally higher in naive than memory subsets.

With respect to this clone: The antigen is unknown.

The table came from immunoSEQ multiplex PCR; TCRdb's copy has only in-frame clones and leaves some out. This table has some 2.3 million clones, approximately 93% appearing once. This receptor was taken from a man younger than 35 in good health. Some clones in this sample may be carry-over from other donors' samples. Source material: naive CD4+ T cells from PBMCs. The subset was: CD45RA+ positively selected.

The CDR3 loop reads CASSLRDLINQPQHF. For the CDR3, the DNA is TGTGCCAGCAGCTTGAGAGACCTTATCAATCAGCCCCAGCATTTT. The genes are TRBV7-2 and TRBJ1-5; D not resolved. The length of the CDR3 is 15 residues. Germline V gene data show CDR1 as SGHTA and CDR2 as FQGNSA. Deletions cut 3 bases from V and 3 bases from J, with 12 bases between.